The rows below give T cell receptor beta chains drawn from one sample of a study of follicular helper T cells after annual influenza vaccination. Only in-frame clones appear in the TCRdb table, and some are missing; sequencing was by immunoSEQ multiplex PCR. The sample includes approximately 15,000 clones, roughly 80% of them seen just once. This material consisted of CXCR5- memory CD4+ T cells sorted from blood, taken on the day of influenza vaccination. The receptor source for this set is an adult who received the influenza vaccine. The CDR3 runs from the conserved cysteine through the conserved F or W. The D gene is left open where the match is weak. Size is stated for part of the rows, as once, few or many counts, or as a class when the clone is expanded.

TRBJ2-7,TRBV6-5,NA,NA,CASSSAEDFLYEQYF,TGTGCCAGCAGTTCAGCAGAGGACTTCTTGTACGAGCAGTACTTC
TRBJ2-7,TRBV9,NA,NA,CASSVASGLTYEQYF,TGTGCCAGCAGCGTAGCATCGGGACTGACCTACGAGCAGTACTTC
TRBJ1-4,TRBV5-1,NA,TRBD1,CASRDDRGLGEKLFF,TGCGCCAGCAGGGATGACAGGGGTCTGGGTGAAAAACTGTTTTTT
TRBJ1-1,TRBV4-2,few,NA,CASSQGGRGYMNTEAFF,TGTGCCAGCAGCCAAGGGGGGAGGGGTTATATGAACACTGAAGCTTTCTTT
TRBJ2-5,TRBV29-1,NA,NA,CSVDSRIETQYF,TGCAGCGTTGACTCTCGAATCGAGACCCAGTACTTC
TRBJ1-3,TRBV7-6,NA,NA,CASSPRGASGNTIYF,TGTGCCAGCAGCCCCCGGGGGGCGTCTGGAAACACCATATATTTT
TRBJ1-5,TRBV5-8,NA,NA,CASSSREGQPQHF,TGTGCCAGCAGCTCCAGGGAGGGCCAGCCCCAGCATTTT
TRBJ2-1,TRBV19,NA,NA,CASNEEATYNEQFF,TGTGCCAGTAACGAAGAAGCGACCTACAATGAGCAGTTCTTC
TRBJ1-3,TRBV7-2,NA,TRBD1,CASSPGQGNTIYF,TGTGCCAGCAGCCCGGGACAGGGAAACACCATATATTTT
TRBJ1-3,TRBV18,NA,NA,CASSLTGDSGNTIYF,TGTGCCAGCTCACTGACAGGTGACTCTGGAAACACCATATATTTT
TRBJ2-2,TRBV6-5,NA,TRBD2,CASRPTSAGELFF,TGTGCCAGCAGACCTACTAGCGCCGGGGAGCTGTTTTTT
TRBJ2-3,TRBV12-5,NA,TRBD2,CASGRSGGIADTQYF,TGTGCTAGTGGTCGATCGGGGGGAATAGCAGATACGCAGTATTTT